The 28 T cell receptor beta chains listed next were all sequenced from one sample in a study of T-cell reconstitution after alpha-beta-depleted transplantation in children. Preparation of the TCRbeta library was carried out with unique molecular identifiers. TCRdb used MiXCR to reprocess the PCR reads, holding one entry per CDR3 protein. This table has approximately 500,000 distinct CDR3 sequences, 10% appearing once. This sample comprised PBMCs, obtained before TCRalphabeta/CD19-depleted stem cell transplant. These receptors all stem from a child between 2 and 9 years old with inherited bone marrow failure, due to receive a stem cell transplant.

This chain links TRBV18 with TRBJ1-5; maybe TRBD1 (5 bases). Germline loops: CDR1 KGHSH, CDR2 LQKENI. The length of the CDR3 is 13 residues. Trimming stripped 1 base from V and 8 bases from J, with 9 bases between. CDR3 sequence: CASSPRTGEPQHF. DNA for the CDR3: TGTGCCAGCTCACCACGGACGGGGGAGCCCCAGCATTTT.

The rearrangement links TRBV4-2 to TRBJ2-1; 12 nucleotides agree with TRBD2. The V and J ends lost 4 bases and 6 bases, in that order; junction bases with no gene match: 13. The length of the CDR3 is 18 residues. Germline V lookup: CDR1 LGHNA, CDR2 YNFKEQ. CDR3: CASSPGLAGLQLGNEQFF. For the CDR3, the DNA is TGTGCCAGCAGCCCGGGACTAGCGGGTCTACAATTGGGCAATGAGCAGTTCTTC.

This clonotype appeared many times. The V and J genes are TRBV12-3 or TRBV12-4 and TRBJ2-5; 8 nucleotides align to TRBD1. The V gene end was trimmed by 6 bases and the J gene end by 5 bases; junction bases not matched to a gene: 2. This CDR3 has 12 residues. CDR3 in DNA: TGTGCCAGCAGCAGGACAGGGGAGACCCAGTACTTC. The encoded protein is CASSRTGETQYF.

This clonotype was counted ten times or more. In nucleotides, the CDR3 is TGTGCCAGCAGTTACTTGGAGGGGAGGAACACTGAAGCTTTCTTT. Translated: CASSYLEGRNTEAFF. V usage is TRBV6-5 and J usage is TRBJ1-1; D is perhaps TRBD1 (5 bases). V lost 1 base, J lost 1 base, and 10 bases lay in between. CDR1 and CDR2 from the germline V gene are MNHEY and SVGAGI. The CDR3 length is 15 residues.

This clonotype has a count of ten or more. The rearrangement joins TRBV12-3 or TRBV12-4 to TRBJ1-4; 8 bases are a match to TRBD1. J lost 8 bases, V lost 6 bases, and 14 bases had no gene match. The CDR3 extends over 16 amino acids. The CDR3 bases are TGTGCCAGCAGACCTACCGACAGGGGCCGAATGGAAAAACTGTTTTTT. This sequence encodes CASRPTDRGRMEKLFF.

This clonotype was counted many times. V usage is TRBV6-2 or TRBV6-3 and J usage is TRBJ2-1; TRBD1 might be the D (6 bases). The V and J ends lost 1 base and 5 bases respectively, with 15 bases between them. Looked up from germline, CDR1 is MNHEY and CDR2 is SVGEGT. The CDR3 has 16 amino acids. CDR3 DNA: TGTGCCAGCAGTTACTGGTCAGGGGCATCTAACAATGAGCAGTTCTTC. Translation: CASSYWSGASNNEQFF.

This clonotype has ten or more counts. The V call is TRBV20-1, the J call TRBJ2-5, with 8 bases matching TRBD2. CDR3 length: 14 amino acids. The V segment lost 6 bases and the J segment 5 bases; nucleotides outside the gene matches: 11. Germline V gives CDR1 DFQATT, CDR2 SNEGSKA (reference sequence). The CDR3: CSASTGLGIETQYF. CDR3 coding DNA: TGCAGTGCCTCGACGGGACTAGGCATCGAGACCCAGTACTTC.

This clonotype occurred once. The J gene is TRBJ2-7, the V gene TRBV4-3; D gene ambiguous. The CDR3 covers 14 residues. Germline CDR1 reads LGHNA; CDR2 reads YSLEER. Trimming removed 4 bases at V and 1 base at J, with 11 bases between. As DNA, the CDR3 is TGCGCCAGCAGCCTCGCCCACGGGTCCTACGAGCAGTACTTC. Protein: CASSLAHGSYEQYF.

Points on this clonotype: A clone one base away is much larger, so this may be a read error. The J gene is TRBJ1-1, the V gene TRBV30; D gene uncertain. From germline, CDR1 is GTSNPN and CDR2 SVGIG (reference sequence). The CDR3 spans 11 residues. V was pared by 5 bases and J by 9 bases, with 13 bases between. CDR3 nucleotides: TGTGCCTGGCGAGGGAGAACTAAAGCTTTCTTT. This translates into CAWRGRTKAFF.

This clonotype was counted many times. The chain uses TRBV7-2 and TRBJ2-5; no firm D call. V lost 1 base, J lost 4 bases, and 4 bases lay in between. Germline loops: CDR1 SGHTA, CDR2 FQGNSA. CDR3 length equals 12 residues. The CDR3 reads CASSLVRETQYF. In DNA form, the CDR3 reads TGTGCCAGCAGCTTAGTCCGAGAGACCCAGTACTTC.

This clonotype was counted many times. This chain links TRBV29-1 with TRBJ1-5; D remains unclear. The CDR3 sequence is 12 residues long. V lost 0 bases to trimming and J lost 0 bases, with 0 bases between them. Germline CDR1 and CDR2: SQVTM and ANQGSEA. CDR3 nucleotides: TGCAGCGTTGAAGATAGCAATCAGCCCCAGCATTTT. Translation: CSVEDSNQPQHF.

This clonotype was counted a few times. The chain couples TRBV20-1 to TRBJ2-7; either TRBD1 or TRBD2 may fit D (6 bases each). This CDR3 is built from 14 residues. Germline loops: CDR1 DFQATT, CDR2 SNEGSKA (reference sequence). With 2 bases removed from V and 0 bases from J, the gap between germline ends came to 11 bases. CDR3 amino acids: CSARKGGGSYEQYF. The CDR3, as DNA: TGCAGTGCTAGAAAGGGGGGTGGCTCCTACGAGCAGTACTTC.

This chain links TRBV7-8 with TRBJ2-7, with D possibly matching TRBD1 (5 bases). Germline assignment: CDR1 SGHVS and CDR2 FQNEAQ. The CDR3 covers 15 residues. V lost 1 base, J lost 4 bases, and 14 bases lay in between. The CDR3 reads CASSLELGQAYEQYF. CDR3 nucleotide sequence: TGTGCCAGCAGCTTAGAGTTGGGGCAGGCTTACGAGCAGTACTTC.

This clonotype occurred many times. The genes are TRBV5-1 and TRBJ2-5, with D perhaps being TRBD1 or TRBD2 (5 bases each). CDR1 is SGHRS, CDR2 YFSETQ, per germline. With 4 bases removed from V and 5 bases from J, the gap between germline ends came to 12 bases. The CDR3 spans 13 residues. CDR3 loop: CASSDGTLETQYF. The CDR3 DNA sequence: TGCGCCAGCAGCGACGGGACCCTTGAGACCCAGTACTTC. The full variable domain, completed using reference TRBV5-1 and TRBJ2-5, is KAGVTQTPRYLIKTRGQQVTLSCSPISGHRSVSWYQQTPGQGLQFLFEYFSETQRNKGNFPGRFSGRQFSNSRSEMNVSTLELGDSALYLCASSDGTLETQYFGPGTRLLVL.

This clonotype has ten or more counts. The CDR3 DNA is TGTGCCAGCAGCCCTAAATCGACAGGCTACAATGAGCAGTTCTTC. Protein sequence: CASSPKSTGYNEQFF. The rearrangement uses TRBV3-1 and TRBJ2-1; weak D call: TRBD1 (6 bases). Trimming removed 4 bases at V and 3 bases at J, with 13 bases between. Per the germline V gene, CDR1 is LGHDT and CDR2 is YNNKEL (reference sequence). This CDR3 comprises 15 residues.

The table lists this clonotype with many counts. The gene calls are TRBV29-1 and TRBJ1-1; no reliable D call. The CDR3 is 13 residues long. CDR1 SQVTM and CDR2 ANQGSEA come from the germline V gene. V was clipped by 3 bases and J by 4 bases, with 12 bases between them. Written as DNA, the CDR3 is TGCAGCGTTGAGCGGGATCCCACCACTGAAGCTTTCTTT. As protein: CSVERDPTTEAFF.

This clonotype was detected many times. This rearrangement joins TRBV9 to TRBJ2-1; 9 bases fit TRBD2. The V segment lost 4 bases and the J segment 5 bases; nucleotides outside the gene matches: 7. In germline, CDR1 is SGDLS, CDR2 YYNGEE. The CDR3 runs to 15 residues. The CDR3 sequence is CASSLSGGRDNEQFF. In DNA form, the CDR3 reads TGTGCCAGCAGCCTTAGCGGGGGCCGGGACAATGAGCAGTTCTTC.

The sample holds a few counts of this clonotype. V usage is TRBV7-2 and J usage is TRBJ2-7; 7 bases map to TRBD2. Germline-derived CDR1 and CDR2 are SGHTA and FQGNSA. The CDR3 length is 15 residues. V was pared by 4 bases and J by 0 bases, with 6 bases of the junction left unmatched. The CDR3 sequence is CASSSSLASSYEQYF. The CDR3, as DNA: TGTGCCAGCAGCTCATCACTAGCGTCCTCCTACGAGCAGTACTTC.

This clonotype appeared a few times. The chain uses TRBV20-1 and TRBJ2-7; no firm D call. The CDR3 is 14 amino acids. The V gene lost 1 base and the J gene lost 2 bases, with 12 bases spanning the gap. Germline CDR1 is DFQATT and CDR2 is SNEGSKA (reference sequence). This CDR3 is CSARALLETYEQYF. CDR3 bases: TGCAGTGCTAGAGCCCTATTGGAGACCTACGAGCAGTACTTC.

With regard to this clonotype: A clone one base away is much larger, so this may be a read error. The chain joins TRBV20-1 to TRBJ2-1, with 7 bases identical to TRBD2. After removal of 3 bases from V and 4 bases from J, the junction contained 12 bases not matched to a gene. This CDR3 is 16 amino acids long. Germline lookup yields CDR1 DFQATT and CDR2 SNEGSKA (reference sequence). The CDR3 DNA reads TGCAGTGCTAGGGTTTTAGTGGGAGGGCCATACAATGAGCAGTTCTTC. Translation: CSARVLVGGPYNEQFF.

CDR3 sequence: CASSPPSGEGVYEQYF. DNA of the CDR3: TGTGCCAGCTCACCACCGTCGGGGGAGGGCGTCTACGAGCAGTACTTC. The rearrangement uses TRBV18 and TRBJ2-7; 7 positions agree with TRBD2. Germline assignment: CDR1 KGHSH and CDR2 LQKENI. After removal of 0 bases from V and 3 bases from J, the junction contained 8 bases not matched to a gene. This CDR3 comprises 16 residues. Based on the CDR3 plus reference TRBV18 and TRBJ2-7, the full variable domain is NAGVMQNPRHLVRRRGQEARLRCSPMKGHSHVYWYRQLPEEGLKFMVYLQKENIIDESGMPKERFSAEFPKEGPSILRIQQVVRGDSAAYFCASSPPSGEGVYEQYFGPGTRLTVT.

This clonotype was recorded a few times. V gene TRBV27 combines with J gene TRBJ1-5; possibly TRBD1 for D (6 bases). V dropped 5 bases and J dropped 0 bases, with 17 bases sitting between them. The CDR3 spans 17 residues. In germline, CDR1 is MNHEY, CDR2 SMNVEV (reference sequence). CDR3 nucleotide sequence: TGTGCCAGCAGTACTCTTACAGGGCCCTATAGCAATCAGCCCCAGCATTTT. Residues: CASSTLTGPYSNQPQHF.

This clonotype came up many times. This sequence joins TRBV28 and TRBJ1-5, with D possibly TRBD1 on 6 matching bases. Per the germline V gene, CDR1 is MDHEN and CDR2 is SYDVKM. V was shortened by 6 bases and J by 5 bases, with 17 bases between the two germline ends. The CDR3 sequence is 15 residues long. The CDR3 protein is CASRQGELLDQPQHF. The CDR3 DNA follows: TGTGCCAGCAGACAGGGTGAGTTGTTGGATCAGCCCCAGCATTTT.

This clonotype was found many times. The chain is built from TRBV20-1 and TRBJ2-7, with TRBD2 matching 11 bases. CDR3 length equals 15 residues. From germline, CDR1 is DFQATT and CDR2 SNEGSKA (reference sequence). Germline trimming cut 5 bases from V and 4 bases from J; bases unmatched to any gene: 10. The CDR3 DNA is TGCAGTGCTCCCTCGAGGGGGACTAGCGGATACGAGCAGTACTTC. Encoded protein: CSAPSRGTSGYEQYF.

This clonotype has a count of ten or more. This CDR3 reads CAWNDKSLTDTQYF. The DNA of the CDR3 is TGTGCCTGGAACGACAAATCCCTCACAGATACGCAGTATTTT. V and J are TRBV30 and TRBJ2-3; D remains unclear. The germline V gene encodes CDR1 GTSNPN and CDR2 SVGIG (reference sequence). The CDR3 totals 14 residues. Trimming took off 4 bases at V and 2 bases at J, with 13 bases between the two ends. Full variable domain (rest looked up from reference TRBV30 and TRBJ2-3): SQTIHQWPATLVQPVGSPLSLECTVEGTSNPNLYWYRQAAGRGLQLLFYSVGIGQISSEVPQNLSASRPQDRQFILSSKKLLLSDSGFYLCAWNDKSLTDTQYFGPGTRLTVL.

This clonotype was observed many times. The chain joins TRBV7-2 to TRBJ2-6, with a tentative D call TRBD2 (6 bases). Trimming shortened V by 5 bases and J by 3 bases, and 11 bases separated the two germline ends. The length of the CDR3 is 15 residues. In germline, CDR1 is SGHTA, CDR2 FQGNSA. This CDR3 is CASSRWRGGANVLTF. CDR3 in DNA: TGTGCCAGCAGCCGATGGAGGGGTGGGGCCAACGTCCTGACTTTC.

This clonotype showed up just a few times. The chain has TRBV30 and TRBJ2-1; 9 nucleotides agree with TRBD2. Germline CDR1 is GTSNPN and CDR2 is SVGIG (reference sequence). This CDR3 has 12 amino acids. The junction had 1 base not matched to a gene; V was cut back by 1 base and J by 9 bases. The CDR3 protein is CAWSELAGEQFF. DNA for the CDR3: TGTGCCTGGAGTGAACTAGCGGGTGAGCAGTTCTTC.

Regarding this clonotype: This could be a read error, since a much larger clone is one nucleotide away. The V gene is TRBV5-1, the J gene TRBJ2-5; 8 bases map to TRBD2. The CDR3 totals 16 residues. J lost 5 bases, V lost 0 bases, and 9 bases had no gene match. CDR1 is SGHRS, CDR2 YFSETQ, per germline. The chain's CDR3 is CASSLGRSGIEETQYF. The CDR3 DNA sequence: TGCGCCAGCAGCTTGGGTCGTAGCGGGATTGAGGAGACCCAGTACTTC. Variable domain in full (rest from reference TRBV5-1 and TRBJ2-5): KAGVTQTPRYLIKTRGQQVTLSCSPISGHRSVSWYQQTPGQGLQFLFEYFSETQRNKGNFPGRFSGRQFSNSRSEMNVSTLELGDSALYLCASSLGRSGIEETQYFGPGTRLLVL.